Following are 21 T cell receptor beta chains from one sample sequenced in a study of cytomegalovirus exposure and HLA in healthy donors. This PCR relied on a set of 60 Vbeta primers and 13 Jbeta primers. Repertoires were generated with immunoSEQ multiplex PCR, while TCRdb's copy carries only in-frame clones and drops some. This sample has 120,000 or so clones, with over 65% found just once. Source material: PBMCs. The receptors stem from a man aged 25 to 40 in good health and CMV-seropositive.

J is TRBJ2-5 and V is TRBV6-6, with no clear D. The V gene lost 7 bases and the J gene lost 2 bases, with 14 bases spanning the gap. CDR3 length: 14 amino acids. Germline values: CDR1 MNHNY, CDR2 SVGAGI (reference sequence). The CDR3 region is CASTIRQAQETQYF. CDR3 DNA: TGTGCCAGCACTATTAGGCAGGCGCAAGAGACCCAGTACTTC.

The chain combines TRBV5-4 with TRBJ1-6; the D is unclear. V shed 0 bases and J shed 7 bases, with 8 bases lying between them. The CDR3 length is 14 residues. Per the germline V gene, CDR1 is SGHNT and CDR2 is YYREEE (reference sequence). The CDR3 loop reads CASSLGGRNSPLHF. The CDR3 DNA is TGTGCCAGCAGCTTGGGCGGTCGGAATTCACCCCTCCACTTT.

V gene TRBV4-3 combines with J gene TRBJ1-2; 10 bases line up with TRBD1. Germline V CDR1 and CDR2: LGHNA, YSLEER. The CDR3 runs to 17 residues. The junction had 13 bases not matched to a gene; V was cut back by 1 base and J by 8 bases. CDR3 sequence reads: CASSQVGWTGTGEGYTF. For the CDR3, the DNA is TGCGCCAGCAGCCAAGTGGGATGGACCGGGACAGGGGAAGGCTACACCTTC.

The V call is TRBV5-1, the J call TRBJ2-1; 13 nucleotides agree with TRBD2. The CDR3 covers 16 residues. V lost 4 bases, J lost 6 bases, and 7 bases stayed unmatched. Germline loops: CDR1 SGHRS, CDR2 YFSETQ. The CDR3 DNA sequence: TGCGCCAGCAGCGAGGGGACTAGCGGGGTACCCAATGAGCAGTTCTTC. Translation gives CASSEGTSGVPNEQFF. Full variable domain (outside the CDR3, taken from reference TRBV5-1 and TRBJ2-1): KAGVTQTPRYLIKTRGQQVTLSCSPISGHRSVSWYQQTPGQGLQFLFEYFSETQRNKGNFPGRFSGRQFSNSRSEMNVSTLELGDSALYLCASSEGTSGVPNEQFFGPGTRLTVL.

Written as DNA, the CDR3 is TGTGCCACCGACAAGGCGGGGTTAAATCAGCCCCAGCATTTT. Translated, it gives CATDKAGLNQPQHF. The chain joins TRBV28 to TRBJ1-5; D uncertain. Germline V gene sequence: CDR1 MDHEN, CDR2 SYDVKM. The germline V and J ends were trimmed by 10 bases and 4 bases, with 17 bases remaining between them. There are 14 residues in the CDR3.

The gene calls are TRBV6-5 and TRBJ2-3; 8 bases are a match to TRBD2. Germline V gene data show CDR1 as MNHEY and CDR2 as SVGAGI. V gave up 4 bases and J gave up 6 bases; unmatched junction bases: 12. This CDR3 has 16 residues. CDR3 DNA sequence: TGTGCCAGCAGTTCCTTTAGCGGGGAGGTCGCGGATACGCAGTATTTT. Translated, it gives CASSSFSGEVADTQYF.

The J gene is TRBJ1-1, the V gene TRBV21-1; the table's D call of TRBD1 was not tested on the DNA. TRBV21-1 is termed a pseudogene. The CDR3 loop spans 17 amino acids. CDR3 DNA: TGTGCCAGCAGCAAAAAAGGAAGGGGAAGGGGGAACACTGAAGCTTTCTTT. This codes for CASSKKGRGRGNTEAFF.

This clone appeared once. The rearrangement joins TRBV7-9 to TRBJ2-7; D unclear. V was shortened by 4 bases and J by 3 bases, with 10 bases between the two germline ends. CDR3 size: 13 residues. The germline V gene has CDR1 SEHNR and CDR2 FQNEAQ (reference sequence). Here the CDR3 DNA reads TGTGCCAGCAGCTCCCCTCACTACTACGAGCAGTACTTC. This gives the protein CASSSPHYYEQYF.

With respect to this clone: One end of the junction is discordant with germline, which a read error may explain. The rearrangement uses TRBV4-3 and TRBJ2-6; D is possibly TRBD1 (5 bases). This CDR3 region has 16 residues. CDR1 is LGHNA, CDR2 YSLEER, per germline. The CDR3 DNA reads as TGCGCCAGCAGCCAAGGGGTATCTTCTGGGGCCAACGGCCTGACTTTC. This translates into CASSQGVSSGANGLTF.

The chain carries TRBV6-5 and TRBJ2-5; D ambiguous. V gave up 2 bases and J gave up 4 bases, with 8 bases separating them. Germline V gives CDR1 MNHEY, CDR2 SVGAGI. The CDR3 length is 13 residues. CDR3 nucleotides: TGTGCCAGCAGTTACACGGGTAGAGAGACCCAGTACTTC. This encodes CASSYTGRETQYF.

This clone was detected only a few times. The CDR3 protein is CSVATLRDGYTF. CDR3 DNA: TGCAGCGTCGCTACCCTCAGGGATGGCTACACCTTC. J is TRBJ1-2 and V is TRBV29-1; D may be TRBD1 (5 bases). Trimming shortened V by 6 bases and J by 6 bases, and 14 bases separated the two germline ends. CDR3 size: 12 residues. Germline-derived CDR1 and CDR2 are SQVTM and ANQGSEA.

V is TRBV6-5 and J is TRBJ2-5; 7 bases align to TRBD2. V trimming: 5 bases; J trimming: 5 bases; junction bases outside the gene matches: 11. Per germline, CDR1 MNHEY and CDR2 SVGAGI. CDR3 size: 15 residues. CDR3 sequence (DNA): TGTGCCAGCAGTCCCCCTGGCGGGGGATGGGAGACCCAGTACTTC. It translates to CASSPPGGGWETQYF.

This chain uses TRBV28 with TRBJ1-1, with a weak D call TRBD1 (6 bases). The CDR3 sequence is 15 residues long. V was pared by 5 bases and J by 3 bases, with 16 bases between. The germline V gene has CDR1 MDHEN and CDR2 SYDVKM. The CDR3 nucleotides read TGTGCCAGCAGTCCGTCAGGGGCAGGGTACACTGAAGCTTTCTTT. Its protein product is CASSPSGAGYTEAFF. The whole variable domain, filled in from reference TRBV28 and TRBJ1-1, reads DVKVTQSSRYLVKRTGEKVFLECVQDMDHENMFWYRQDPGLGLRLIYFSYDVKMKEKGDIPEGYSVSREKKERFSLILESASTNQTSMYLCASSPSGAGYTEAFFGQGTRLTVV.

This chain connects TRBV2 to TRBJ1-1, with D maybe TRBD1 (5 bases). The CDR3 runs to 11 residues. CDR1 and CDR2 (germline): SNHLY, FYNNEI. V shed 9 bases and J shed 3 bases, with 8 bases lying between them. The chain's CDR3 is CASRDYTEAFF. The CDR3 bases are TGTGCCAGTAGGGACTACACTGAAGCTTTCTTT.

The chain links TRBV4-2 to TRBJ2-7, with 11 nucleotides matching TRBD1. The germline V gene has CDR1 LGHNA and CDR2 YNFKEQ. V lost 0 bases and J lost 0; bases outside the gene matches: 4. The CDR3 has 17 amino acids. For the CDR3, the DNA is TGTGCCAGCAGCCAAGAGGGACAGGGGGAAAGCTCCTACGAGCAGTACTTC. It is translated as CASSQEGQGESSYEQYF.

The CDR3 loop is CASIGGQGIGELFF. The CDR3 DNA follows: TGTGCCAGTATAGGGGGACAGGGGATCGGGGAGCTGTTTTTT. The chain is built from TRBV19 and TRBJ2-2, with 10 bases aligning to TRBD1. Germline V CDR1 and CDR2: LNHDA, SQIVND (reference sequence). Trimming took 7 bases from V and 7 from J; bases not matched to a gene: 6. This CDR3 is built from 14 residues.

J is TRBJ2-7 and V is TRBV28, with D perhaps matching TRBD1 (6 bases). Germline lookup yields CDR1 MDHEN and CDR2 SYDVKM. V dropped 6 bases and J dropped 1 base, with 10 bases sitting between them. This CDR3 spans 13 amino acids. CDR3 bases: TGTGCCAGCAGCCCACAGGGTTCCTACGAGCAGTACTTC. Amino acid sequence: CASSPQGSYEQYF. The full variable domain, its missing parts supplied by reference TRBV28 and TRBJ2-7, is DVKVTQSSRYLVKRTGEKVFLECVQDMDHENMFWYRQDPGLGLRLIYFSYDVKMKEKGDIPEGYSVSREKKERFSLILESASTNQTSMYLCASSPQGSYEQYFGPGTRLTVT.

The rearrangement uses TRBV11-2 and TRBJ1-6, with D possibly matching TRBD1 (6 bases). From germline, CDR1 is SGHAT and CDR2 FQNNGV. V lost 1 base, J lost 4 bases, and 11 bases lay in between. This CDR3 is 16 amino acids long. The CDR3 region is CASSLAAGVYNSPLHF. CDR3 nucleotides: TGTGCCAGCAGCTTAGCGGCAGGGGTTTATAATTCACCCCTCCACTTT.

The chain joins TRBV18 to TRBJ2-5; TRBD1 agrees at 7 bases. The length of the CDR3 is 16 residues. With V trimmed by 3 bases and J by 5 bases, 12 bases remained unmatched. The germline CDR1 and CDR2 sequences are KGHSH and LQKENI. For the CDR3, the DNA is TGTGCCAGCTCACCTCGGGACAGCTCCGAGGGGGAGACCCAGTACTTC. Its protein product is CASSPRDSSEGETQYF.

The chain recombines TRBV7-2 with TRBJ1-5; 7 bases fit TRBD1. Germline V gene lookup returns CDR1 SGHTA and CDR2 FQGNSA. After removal of 5 bases from V and 0 bases from J, the junction contained 7 bases not matched to a gene. The CDR3 has 16 residues. The CDR3 loop reads CASSGSTGNSNQPQHF. The CDR3 region has the DNA TGTGCCAGCAGCGGATCGACAGGGAATAGCAATCAGCCCCAGCATTTT.

This sequence joins TRBV29-1 and TRBJ2-3, with 9 bases that match TRBD2. The junction had 4 bases not matched to a gene; V was cut back by 5 bases and J by 1 base. The CDR3 is 14 residues long. In germline, CDR1 is SQVTM, CDR2 ANQGSEA. For the CDR3, the DNA is TGCAGCGTTTCCCGGACTAGCGGCACAGATACGCAGTATTTT. The encoded protein is CSVSRTSGTDTQYF.